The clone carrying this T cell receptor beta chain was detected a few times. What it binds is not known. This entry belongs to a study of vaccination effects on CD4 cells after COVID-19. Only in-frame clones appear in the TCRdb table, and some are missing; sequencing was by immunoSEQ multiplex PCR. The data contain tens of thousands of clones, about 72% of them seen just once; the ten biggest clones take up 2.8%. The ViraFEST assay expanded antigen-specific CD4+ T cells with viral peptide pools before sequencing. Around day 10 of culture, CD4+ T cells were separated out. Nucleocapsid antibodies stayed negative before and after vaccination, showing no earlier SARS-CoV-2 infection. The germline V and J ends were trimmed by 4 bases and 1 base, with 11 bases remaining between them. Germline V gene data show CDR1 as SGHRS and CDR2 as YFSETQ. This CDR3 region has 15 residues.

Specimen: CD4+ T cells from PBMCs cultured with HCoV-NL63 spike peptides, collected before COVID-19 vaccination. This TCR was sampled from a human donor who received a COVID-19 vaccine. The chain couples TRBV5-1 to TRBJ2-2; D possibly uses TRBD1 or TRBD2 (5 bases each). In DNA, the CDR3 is TGCGCCAGCAGCCCCCGGGGCCAGAACACCGGGGAGCTGTTTTTT. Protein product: CASSPRGQNTGELFF.